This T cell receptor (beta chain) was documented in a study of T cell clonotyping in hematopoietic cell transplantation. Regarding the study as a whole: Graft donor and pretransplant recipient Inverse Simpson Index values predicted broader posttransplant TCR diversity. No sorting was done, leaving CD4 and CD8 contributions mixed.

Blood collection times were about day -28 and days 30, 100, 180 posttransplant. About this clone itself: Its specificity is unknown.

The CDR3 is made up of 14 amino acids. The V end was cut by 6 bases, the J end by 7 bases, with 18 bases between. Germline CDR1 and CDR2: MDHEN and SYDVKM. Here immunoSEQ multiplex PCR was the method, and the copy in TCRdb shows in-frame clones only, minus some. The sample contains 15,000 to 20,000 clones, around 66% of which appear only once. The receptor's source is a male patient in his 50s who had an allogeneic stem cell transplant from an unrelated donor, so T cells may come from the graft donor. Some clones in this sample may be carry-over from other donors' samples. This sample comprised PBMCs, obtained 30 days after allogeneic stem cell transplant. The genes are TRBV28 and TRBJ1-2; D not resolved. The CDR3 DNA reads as TGTGCCAGCAGCCCAGTGGGCTTTGACTTTGGCTACACCTTC. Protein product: CASSPVGFDFGYTF.